This T cell receptor beta chain was sequenced for a study of OX40 agonist ivuxolimab in advanced cancers. Generated by immunoSEQ multiplex PCR, the TCRdb table keeps only in-frame clones and is missing some. The table includes around 80,000 clones, roughly 85% detected once. CDR1 and CDR2 from the germline V gene are SGHTA and FQGNSA. The CDR3 is 12 residues long. Trimming took off 3 bases at V and 0 bases at J, with 2 bases between the two ends. The sequence came from an adult with an advanced solid tumor such as melanoma, head and neck, liver or kidney cancer. The sample in question was CD4+ or CD8+ T cells sorted from blood, obtained in a trial of the OX40 agonist ivuxolimab. The chain joins TRBV7-2 to TRBJ2-5; D remains ambiguous. CDR3 sequence: CASSLNQETQYF. The CDR3 nucleotides read TGTGCCAGCAGCTTGAACCAAGAGACCCAGTACTTC.